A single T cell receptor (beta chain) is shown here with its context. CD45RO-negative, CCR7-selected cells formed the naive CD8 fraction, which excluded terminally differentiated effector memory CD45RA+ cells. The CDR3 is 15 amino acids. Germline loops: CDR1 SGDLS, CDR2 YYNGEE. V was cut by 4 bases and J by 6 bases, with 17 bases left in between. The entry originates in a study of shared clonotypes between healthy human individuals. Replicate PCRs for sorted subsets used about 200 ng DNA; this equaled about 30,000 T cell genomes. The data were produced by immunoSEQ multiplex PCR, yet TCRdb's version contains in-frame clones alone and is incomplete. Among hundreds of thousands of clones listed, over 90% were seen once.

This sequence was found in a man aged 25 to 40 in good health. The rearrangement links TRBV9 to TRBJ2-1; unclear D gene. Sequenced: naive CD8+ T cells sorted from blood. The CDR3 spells CASSQYAIGVNEQFF. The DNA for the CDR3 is TGTGCCAGCAGCCAATACGCTATAGGAGTCAATGAGCAGTTCTTC.